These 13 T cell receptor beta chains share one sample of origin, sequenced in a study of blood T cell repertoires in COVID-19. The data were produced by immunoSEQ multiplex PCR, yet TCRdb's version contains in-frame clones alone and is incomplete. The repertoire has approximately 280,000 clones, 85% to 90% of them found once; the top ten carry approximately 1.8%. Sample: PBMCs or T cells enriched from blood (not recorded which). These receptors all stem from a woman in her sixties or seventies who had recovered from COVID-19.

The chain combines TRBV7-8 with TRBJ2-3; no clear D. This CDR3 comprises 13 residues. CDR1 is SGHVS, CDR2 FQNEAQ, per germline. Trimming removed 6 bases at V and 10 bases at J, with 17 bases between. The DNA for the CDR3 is TGTGCCAGCAGTCTCCCCCCCAGGATTGCGCAGTATTTT. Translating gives CASSLPPRIAQYF.

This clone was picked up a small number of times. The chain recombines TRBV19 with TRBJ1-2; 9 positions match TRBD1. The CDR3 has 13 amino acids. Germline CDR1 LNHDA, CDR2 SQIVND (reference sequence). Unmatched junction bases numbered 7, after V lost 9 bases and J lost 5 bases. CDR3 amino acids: CASAGTGNYGYTF. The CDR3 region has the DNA TGTGCCAGCGCCGGGACAGGGAATTATGGCTACACCTTC.

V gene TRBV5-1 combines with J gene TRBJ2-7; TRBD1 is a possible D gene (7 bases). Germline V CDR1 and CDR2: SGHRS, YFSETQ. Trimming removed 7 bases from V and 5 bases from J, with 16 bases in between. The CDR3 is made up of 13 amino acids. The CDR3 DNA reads TGCGCCAGCTCCTTCCAGGGGGAGGACGAGCAGTACTTC. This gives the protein CASSFQGEDEQYF.

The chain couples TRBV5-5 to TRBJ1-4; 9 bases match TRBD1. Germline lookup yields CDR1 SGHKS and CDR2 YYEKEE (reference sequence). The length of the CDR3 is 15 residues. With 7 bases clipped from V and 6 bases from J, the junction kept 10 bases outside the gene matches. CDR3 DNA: TGTGCCAGCGGCCGGGACAGGGTCCCCTATGAAAAACTGTTTTTT. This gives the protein CASGRDRVPYEKLFF.

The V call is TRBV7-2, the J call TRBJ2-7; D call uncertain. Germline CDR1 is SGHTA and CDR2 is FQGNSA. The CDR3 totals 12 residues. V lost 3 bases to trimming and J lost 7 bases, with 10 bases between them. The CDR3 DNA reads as TGTGCCAGCAGCTTTCCCTACGGGGAGCAGTACTTC. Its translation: CASSFPYGEQYF.

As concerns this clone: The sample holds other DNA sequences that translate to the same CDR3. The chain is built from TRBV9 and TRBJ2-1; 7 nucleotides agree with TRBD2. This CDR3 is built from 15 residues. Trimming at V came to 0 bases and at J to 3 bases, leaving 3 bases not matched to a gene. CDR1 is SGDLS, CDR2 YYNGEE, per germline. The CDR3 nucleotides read TGTGCCAGCAGCGTAGCTAGCGGAGTCTACAATGAGCAGTTCTTC. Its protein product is CASSVASGVYNEQFF.

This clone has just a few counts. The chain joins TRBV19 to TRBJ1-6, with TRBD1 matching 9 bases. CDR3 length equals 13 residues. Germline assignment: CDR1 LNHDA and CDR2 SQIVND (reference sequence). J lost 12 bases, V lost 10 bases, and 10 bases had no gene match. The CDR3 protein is CATHPGQGLPLHF. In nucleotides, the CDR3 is TGTGCCACCCACCCAGGACAGGGGTTACCCCTCCACTTT. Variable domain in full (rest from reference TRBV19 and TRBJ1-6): DGGITQSPKYLFRKEGQNVTLSCEQNLNHDAMYWYRQDPGQGLRLIYYSQIVNDFQKGDIAEGYSVSREKKESFPLTVTSAQKNPTAFYLCATHPGQGLPLHFGNGTRLTVT.

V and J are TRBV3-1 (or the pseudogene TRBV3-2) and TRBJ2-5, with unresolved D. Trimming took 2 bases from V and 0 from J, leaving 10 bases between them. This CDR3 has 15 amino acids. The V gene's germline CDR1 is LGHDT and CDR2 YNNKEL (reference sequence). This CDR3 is CASSQWWQDQETQYF. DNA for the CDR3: TGTGCCAGCAGCCAATGGTGGCAGGACCAAGAGACCCAGTACTTC.

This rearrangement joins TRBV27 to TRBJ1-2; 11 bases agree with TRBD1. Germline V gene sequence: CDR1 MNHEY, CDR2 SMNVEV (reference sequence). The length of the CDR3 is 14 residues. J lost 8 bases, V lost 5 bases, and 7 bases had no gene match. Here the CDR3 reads CASSEDRGPEGYTF. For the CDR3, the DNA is TGTGCCAGCAGTGAGGACAGGGGGCCAGAAGGCTACACCTTC.

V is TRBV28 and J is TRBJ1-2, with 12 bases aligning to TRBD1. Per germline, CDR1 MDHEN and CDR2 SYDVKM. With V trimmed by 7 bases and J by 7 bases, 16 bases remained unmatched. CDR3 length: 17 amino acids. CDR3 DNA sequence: TGTGCCAGCACCCCTTCCCTCCGGGACAGGGGGCTGGGTGGCTACACCTTC. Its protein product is CASTPSLRDRGLGGYTF.

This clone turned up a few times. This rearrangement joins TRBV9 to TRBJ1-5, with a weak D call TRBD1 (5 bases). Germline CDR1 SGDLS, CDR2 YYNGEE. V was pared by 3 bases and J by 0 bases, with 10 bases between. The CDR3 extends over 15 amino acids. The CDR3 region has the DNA TGTGCCAGCAGCGGACCAGGGTATAGCAATCAGCCCCAGCATTTT. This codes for CASSGPGYSNQPQHF.

CDR3 coding DNA: TGTGCCTGGAGTGGTTCCGAGACTCTTTACAATGAGCAGTTCTTC. Residues: CAWSGSETLYNEQFF. The chain has TRBV30 and TRBJ2-1; D uncertain. V was trimmed by 1 base and J by 4 bases, leaving 14 bases between them. In germline, CDR1 is GTSNPN, CDR2 SVGIG (reference sequence). This CDR3 has 15 residues.

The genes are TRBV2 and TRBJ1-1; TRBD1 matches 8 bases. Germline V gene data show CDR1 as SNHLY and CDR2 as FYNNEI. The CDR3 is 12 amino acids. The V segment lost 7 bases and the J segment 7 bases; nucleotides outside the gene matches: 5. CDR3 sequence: CASNRQGIEAFF. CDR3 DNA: TGTGCCAGCAATCGACAGGGGATTGAAGCTTTCTTT. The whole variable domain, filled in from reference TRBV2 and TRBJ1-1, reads EPEVTQTPSHQVTQMGQEVILRCVPISNHLYFYWYRQILGQKVEFLVSFYNNEISEKSEIFDDQFSVERPDGSNFTLKIRSTKLEDSAMYFCASNRQGIEAFFGQGTRLTVV.